These 25 T cell receptor beta chains came from one sample sequenced in a study of CDR3 diversity in severe acne. TCRdb re-analysed the PCR reads in MiXCR, keeping a single row per CDR3 protein. Of more than 80,000 distinct CDR3 sequences listed, approximately 54% were seen once; the top ten hold 11%. The sequenced material came from blood. These TCRs come from a male donor with severe acne vulgaris.

V is TRBV7-2 and J is TRBJ2-3; D is possibly TRBD2 (5 bases). The CDR3 runs 16 residues. Trimming stripped 4 bases from V and 0 bases from J, with 14 bases between. Per the germline V gene, CDR1 is SGHTA and CDR2 is FQGNSA. The CDR3 region is CASSYRVALSTDTQYF. Written as DNA, the CDR3 is TGTGCCAGCAGCTACCGGGTAGCGCTTAGCACAGATACGCAGTATTTT.

At least ten counts were recorded for this clonotype. The gene calls are TRBV4-3 and TRBJ2-3; D may match TRBD1 or TRBD2 (5 bases each). This CDR3 contains 16 residues. From germline, CDR1 is LGHNA and CDR2 YSLEER. V was trimmed by 0 bases and J by 7 bases, leaving 17 bases between them. CDR3 in DNA: TGCGCCAGCAGCCAAGACCCAACAGGAGGTTTGAATACGCAGTATTTT. Translated, it gives CASSQDPTGGLNTQYF.

The chain carries TRBV7-6 and TRBJ1-1, with unresolved D. The V end lost 5 bases, the J end lost 1 base, and 8 bases lay between the germline ends. In germline, CDR1 is SGHVS, CDR2 FNYEAQ. This CDR3 comprises 13 residues. The CDR3 sequence is CASSVTGNTEAFF. In nucleotides, the CDR3 is TGTGCCAGCAGCGTCACGGGGAACACTGAAGCTTTCTTT. Using reference TRBV7-6 and TRBJ1-1 for the parts outside the CDR3, the full variable domain is GAGVSQSPRYKVTKRGQDVALRCDPISGHVSLYWYRQALGQGPEFLTYFNYEAQQDKSGLPNDRFSAERPEGSISTLTIQRTEQRDSAMYRCASSVTGNTEAFFGQGTRLTVV.

Worth noting for this clonotype: This may be a read error: a much more frequent sequence differs by one nucleotide. This chain connects TRBV29-1 to TRBJ2-3; D gene uncertain. CDR1 and CDR2 (germline): SQVTM, ANQGSEA. The CDR3 is 10 residues long. CDR3 sequence (DNA): TGCAGCGTTGAGGCCGAAACGCAGTGTTTT. Protein product: CSVEAETQCF.

Only a few counts were recorded for this clonotype. A clone one base away is much larger, so this may be a read error. The chain uses TRBV20-1 and TRBJ2-7; TRBD2 aligns across 10 bases. CDR1 and CDR2 from the germline V gene are DFQATT and SNEGSKA (reference sequence). V lost 2 bases and J lost 5; bases outside the gene matches: 12. CDR3 size: 16 residues. The CDR3 loop reads CSARKRPSGSWNEQYF. CDR3 DNA: TGCAGTGCTAGAAAGCGCCCTAGCGGGAGCTGGAACGAGCAGTACTTC.

This clonotype was observed once. This sequence joins TRBV18 and TRBJ2-7; 8 positions agree with TRBD2. CDR1 is KGHSH, CDR2 LQKENI, per germline. This CDR3 contains 17 residues. V lost 4 bases to trimming and J lost 1 base; unmatched junction nucleotides: 12. The CDR3 DNA reads as TGTGCCAGCTCACTCGAATCCGTCGGGAGGGGATCCTACGAGCAGTACTTC. This gives the protein CASSLESVGRGSYEQYF.

This clonotype occurred a few times. J is TRBJ1-4 and V is TRBV25-1; 7 bases line up with TRBD1. This CDR3 is built from 13 residues. With 8 bases clipped from V and 6 bases from J, the junction kept 6 bases outside the gene matches. The germline CDR1 and CDR2 sequences are MGHDK and SYGVNS. Written as DNA, the CDR3 is TGTGCCAGCCGGACAGGAATCGATGAAAAACTGTTTTTT. Translated, it gives CASRTGIDEKLFF.

This chain joins TRBV7-9 and TRBJ2-5; 12 nucleotides match TRBD1. J was trimmed by 5 bases and V by 2 bases; bases with no gene match: 6. CDR3 length equals 16 residues. Germline CDR1 is SEHNR and CDR2 is FQNEAQ (reference sequence). The CDR3 DNA follows: TGTGCCAGCAGCTTAAGAGGGACAGGGGGCGGGGAGACCCAGTACTTC. This sequence encodes CASSLRGTGGGETQYF.

The chain links TRBV20-1 to TRBJ2-1; no clear D. The CDR3 is 12 amino acids. With 6 bases removed from V and 3 bases from J, the gap between germline ends came to 9 bases. The germline V gene has CDR1 DFQATT and CDR2 SNEGSKA (reference sequence). CDR3 bases: TGCAGTGCCGGGCCGGACTACAATGAGCAGTTCTTC. This translates into CSAGPDYNEQFF.

Of note for this clonotype: Since no conserved phenylalanine or tryptophan closes the CDR3, a read error is the likely cause. The chain links TRBV4-1 to TRBJ1-6; 7 bases map to TRBD1. V lost 4 bases, J lost 4 bases, and 7 bases stayed unmatched. Germline CDR1 is MGHRA and CDR2 is YSYEKL. CDR3 length equals 16 residues. The CDR3 here is CASSPGDRDYNSPLHS. The CDR3 DNA follows: TGCGCCAGCAGCCCGGGGGACAGAGATTATAATTCACCCCTCCACTCT.

This clonotype has a count of ten or more. CDR3 sequence: CSANPGVRGDTQYF. The DNA for the CDR3 is TGCAGTGCTAATCCGGGGGTTCGGGGGGATACGCAGTATTTT. The V and J genes are TRBV20-1 and TRBJ2-3, with D possibly being TRBD2 (6 bases). V lost 4 bases and J 6 bases, leaving 17 bases between the germline ends. CDR3 length: 14 amino acids. Germline V gene lookup returns CDR1 DFQATT and CDR2 SNEGSKA (reference sequence).

This clonotype is termed medium-sized. The J gene is TRBJ2-7, the V gene TRBV5-5, with D perhaps being TRBD1 or TRBD2 (6 bases each). The germline V and J ends were trimmed by 4 bases and 2 bases, with 22 bases remaining between them. The CDR3 contains 17 residues. CDR1 and CDR2 from the germline V gene are SGHKS and YYEKEE (reference sequence). CDR3 region: CASSRVEGLGGTYEQYF. The CDR3 DNA reads as TGTGCCAGCAGCCGGGTTGAAGGGCTAGGGGGGACCTACGAGCAGTACTTC.

The sample holds many counts of this clonotype. This rearrangement joins TRBV2 to TRBJ2-7; 7 bases line up with TRBD1. CDR1 and CDR2 from the germline V gene are SNHLY and FYNNEI. This CDR3 spans 13 amino acids. V was clipped by 6 bases and J by 5 bases; unmatched bases: 7. As DNA, the CDR3 is TGTGCCAGCAGCCGGGACAGCGTCCACGAGCAGTACTTC. Translation gives CASSRDSVHEQYF. Supplemented by reference TRBV2 and TRBJ2-7, the full variable domain reads EPEVTQTPSHQVTQMGQEVILRCVPISNHLYFYWYRQILGQKVEFLVSFYNNEISEKSEIFDDQFSVERPDGSNFTLKIRSTKLEDSAMYFCASSRDSVHEQYFGPGTRLTVT.

As for this clonotype: A read error may be the cause here, since a much bigger clone is one base away. V and J are TRBV20-1 and TRBJ2-5, with D perhaps given as TRBD1 or TRBD2 (5 bases each). V was pared by 1 base and J by 1 base, with 19 bases between. The CDR3 has 17 residues. Germline CDR1 DFQATT, CDR2 SNEGSKA (reference sequence). The CDR3 DNA sequence: TGCAGTGCTAGAGCCCTAGCCGGGGCTCAATCCCAAGAGACCCAGTACTTC. It encodes CSARALAGAQSQETQYF.

This clonotype came up a few times. At one boundary the junction diverges from the germline segment, which might be a read error. This rearrangement joins TRBV27 to TRBJ2-7, with 7 positions matching TRBD1. The CDR3 length is 13 residues. Germline V gene lookup returns CDR1 MNHEY and CDR2 SMNVEV (reference sequence). The DNA for the CDR3 is TGTGCCAGCAGTTTTCGGACAGGCTCAACCCCCATATTC. As protein: CASSFRTGSTPIF.

This clonotype was recorded many times. The rearrangement joins TRBV6-2 or TRBV6-3 to TRBJ2-7, with 7 positions matching TRBD1. Germline values: CDR1 MNHEY, CDR2 SVGEGT. The CDR3 has 14 amino acids. The trim removed 6 bases at V and 2 bases at J, leaving 7 bases unmatched. Here the CDR3 reads CASRETGITYEQYF. DNA of the CDR3: TGTGCCAGCAGAGAGACAGGGATCACCTACGAGCAGTACTTC.

This clonotype has just one count. Given a much more abundant clone one base away, this may be a read error. The chain is built from TRBV2 and TRBJ1-5; no reliable D call. The V end was cut by 1 base, the J end by 3 bases, with 10 bases between. Germline assignment: CDR1 SNHLY and CDR2 FYNNEI. The CDR3 spans 15 residues. DNA of the CDR3: TGTGCCAGCAGTGAAGGGAGAAGGAACAATCAGCCCCAGCATTTT. Protein: CASSEGRRNNQPQHF.

This clonotype was detected many times. This chain links TRBV25-1 with TRBJ1-1; possible D gene TRBD1, 5 bases. This CDR3 has 15 amino acids. The germline CDR1 and CDR2 sequences are MGHDK and SYGVNS. Between the trimmed V and J ends, which lost 0 bases and 0 bases, there was a span of 8 bases. The CDR3 region is CASSEYGTVNTEAFF. Written as DNA, the CDR3 is TGTGCCAGCAGTGAATACGGGACTGTGAACACTGAAGCTTTCTTT.

This clonotype was seen only once. This sequence joins TRBV25-1 and TRBJ1-4; 8 nucleotides match TRBD1. V lost 5 bases, J lost 6 bases, and 8 bases stayed unmatched. Germline V gene data show CDR1 as MGHDK and CDR2 as SYGVNS. CDR3 length: 15 residues. The CDR3 region is CASSPGQAWDEKLFF. The CDR3 DNA reads as TGTGCCAGCAGTCCGGGACAGGCTTGGGATGAAAAACTGTTTTTT. Based on the CDR3 plus reference TRBV25-1 and TRBJ1-4, the full variable domain is EADIYQTPRYLVIGTGKKITLECSQTMGHDKMYWYQQDPGMELHLIHYSYGVNSTEKGDLSSESTVSRIRTEHFPLTLESARPSHTSQYLCASSPGQAWDEKLFFGSGTQLSVL.

The chain recombines TRBV7-6 with TRBJ2-6; unclear D gene. The better agreement between TRBJ2-4 and the DNA end casts doubt on the J call. Germline CDR1 reads SGHVS; CDR2 reads FNYEAQ. CDR3 length: 13 residues. CDR3 coding DNA: TGTGCCAGCAGCTTAGCCCCCCGGGACATTCAGTACTTC. This sequence encodes CASSLAPRDIQYF.

At least ten counts were recorded for this clonotype. This chain uses TRBV15 with TRBJ1-2; D gene uncertain. The germline V and J ends were trimmed by 2 bases and 2 bases, with 12 bases remaining between them. The CDR3 has 15 amino acids. Germline CDR1 is LNHNV and CDR2 is YYDKDF (reference sequence). The CDR3 DNA reads TGTGCCACCAGCAGACCAGGCATTGTGAACTATGGCTACACCTTC. It encodes CATSRPGIVNYGYTF.

The gene calls are TRBV7-2 and TRBJ2-7; D uncertain. This CDR3 contains 12 residues. The germline gives CDR1 SGHTA, CDR2 FQGNSA. V dropped 4 bases and J dropped 4 bases, with 8 bases sitting between them. The CDR3 DNA is TGTGCCAGCAGCTCCCCCGAGTACGAGCAGTACTTC. Its protein product is CASSSPEYEQYF.

This clonotype was detected many times. The rearrangement uses TRBV6-1 and TRBJ1-6, with no clear D. CDR3 size: 14 residues. Germline values: CDR1 MNHNS, CDR2 SASEGT. With 4 bases removed from V and 7 bases from J, the gap between germline ends came to 11 bases. The CDR3 nucleotides read TGTGCCAGCAGTGTCATCTTGGACAATTCACCCCTCCACTTT. Translating gives CASSVILDNSPLHF.

Concerning this clonotype itself: The junction departs from germline at one end; a sequencing error may be responsible. This chain joins TRBV7-9 and TRBJ1-1; 7 bases align to TRBD1. CDR1 is SEHNR, CDR2 FQNEAQ, per germline (reference sequence). The CDR3 contains 14 residues. The DNA for the CDR3 is TGTGCCCGCAGCATAACAGGGGAGAACACTGAAGCTTCCTTT. Protein product: CARSITGENTEASF.

The V and J genes are TRBV28 and TRBJ2-2; no clear D gene. The germline V gene has CDR1 MDHEN and CDR2 SYDVKM. The CDR3 has 13 residues. V was pared by 5 bases and J by 11 bases, with 15 bases between. This chain's CDR3 is CASSPTRFSELFF. DNA for the CDR3: TGTGCCAGCAGTCCGACCCGGTTCAGCGAGCTGTTTTTT. The variable domain in full, with the rest retrieved from reference TRBV28 and TRBJ2-2, is DVKVTQSSRYLVKRTGEKVFLECVQDMDHENMFWYRQDPGLGLRLIYFSYDVKMKEKGDIPEGYSVSREKKERFSLILESASTNQTSMYLCASSPTRFSELFFGEGSRLTVL.